This T cell receptor (beta chain) emerged from a study of shared clonotypes between healthy human individuals. On the study more broadly: Three men and two women, aged 18 to 49, were donors.

The germline gives CDR1 MNHNS, CDR2 SASEGT. The ends were cut back, 7 bases at V and 0 bases at J, with 13 bases in the middle. This CDR3 region has 15 residues. In replicate PCRs of sorted subsets, roughly 210 ng DNA, roughly 27,000 T cell genomes, was used. The assay was immunoSEQ multiplex PCR, and TCRdb's table has in-frame clones only and misses some. Of some 1.5 million clones detected, around 95% appear once; the ten largest clones hold roughly 1.2%. Sequencing was done on a sample of naive CD4+ T cells sorted from blood. The subset denotes: CD45RA+ positively selected. This clonotype was obtained from a man aged 25-45 years in good health. The chain is built from TRBV6-1 and TRBJ1-5, with D tentatively TRBD1 (6 bases). CDR3 coding DNA: TGTGCCAGCAACGTACAGGGATATAGCAATCAGCCCCAGCATTTT. Protein sequence: CASNVQGYSNQPQHF.